The 28 T cell receptor beta chains listed next were all sequenced from one sample in a study of T cell responses to AZD1222 COVID-19 vaccine. Generated by immunoSEQ multiplex PCR, the TCRdb table keeps only in-frame clones and is missing some. The table shows approximately 150,000 clones, with around nine tenths occurring only once. The sequences come from peripheral blood, collected 28 days after the second AZD1222 dose. These receptors were taken from an adult who received the AZD1222 COVID-19 vaccine.

The chain combines TRBV7-9 with TRBJ1-2, with D maybe TRBD1 (6 bases). The CDR3 is 13 amino acids. The germline CDR1 and CDR2 sequences are SEHNR and FQNEAQ (reference sequence). The V end was cut by 7 bases, the J end by 2 bases, with 11 bases between. The CDR3 bases are TGTGCCAGCACTGGACAGATCAACTATGGCTACACCTTC. It translates to CASTGQINYGYTF.

The rearrangement uses TRBV5-4 and TRBJ1-2; tentatively, D is TRBD1 (5 bases). V was cut by 3 bases and J by 6 bases, with 18 bases left in between. Per germline, CDR1 SGHNT and CDR2 YYREEE (reference sequence). The CDR3 runs to 15 residues. CDR3 coding DNA: TGTGCCAGCAGCTCACGGCGGGATGGGGGAGATGGCTACACCTTC. It codes for CASSSRRDGGDGYTF.

The V gene is TRBV7-2, the J gene TRBJ1-3; D is undetermined. Trimming stripped 5 bases from V and 1 base from J, with 6 bases between. This CDR3 has 13 amino acids. Looked up from germline, CDR1 is SGHTA and CDR2 is FQGNSA. The CDR3: CASSALSGNTIYF. CDR3 nucleotides: TGTGCCAGCAGCGCATTATCTGGAAACACCATATATTTT.

V is TRBV10-1 and J is TRBJ1-6, with 11 bases fitting TRBD1. The V and J ends lost 9 bases and 7 bases, in that order; junction bases with no gene match: 17. This CDR3 spans 18 amino acids. Germline CDR1 and CDR2: WNHNN and SYGVQD (reference sequence). CDR3 nucleotide sequence: TGCGCCAGTCAAGCCGGGACAGGGGGACATATCGGGAATTCACCCCTCCACTTT. This codes for CASQAGTGGHIGNSPLHF.

CDR3 nucleotides: TGTGCCACCAGTGACGGGGACCTAGAGACCCAGTACTTC. It translates to CATSDGDLETQYF. V usage is TRBV24-1 and J usage is TRBJ2-5, with D perhaps TRBD1 or TRBD2 (5 bases each). The CDR3 runs 13 residues. V was shortened by 4 bases and J by 4 bases, with 9 bases between the two germline ends. Per germline, CDR1 KGHDR and CDR2 SFDVKD.

The chain joins TRBV18 to TRBJ2-3; 10 nucleotides match TRBD1. Germline CDR1 and CDR2: KGHSH and LQKENI. CDR3 length equals 15 residues. J was trimmed by 4 bases and V by 2 bases; bases with no gene match: 3. The DNA for the CDR3 is TGTGCCAGCTCACCAGGGACAGGGGTCGCAGATACGCAGTATTTT. It is translated as CASSPGTGVADTQYF.

The chain links TRBV18 to TRBJ2-7; 8 positions match TRBD2. J lost 4 bases, V lost 2 bases, and 7 bases had no gene match. The CDR3 has 15 residues. Germline CDR1 reads KGHSH; CDR2 reads LQKENI. CDR3 bases: TGTGCCAGCTCACCAGAACGGGAGGGGATGTACGAGCAGTACTTC. It yields the protein CASSPEREGMYEQYF.

The chain links TRBV11-2 to TRBJ2-5; 8 bases line up with TRBD1. Losses at the gene ends were 5 bases for V and 4 bases for J; bases not matched to a gene: 6. The CDR3 extends over 14 amino acids. Germline CDR1 reads SGHAT; CDR2 reads FQNNGV. The CDR3 loop reads CASSPGQGPETQYF. The CDR3 DNA is TGTGCCAGCAGCCCAGGACAGGGTCCAGAGACCCAGTACTTC.

There are a few counts of this clone. This chain connects TRBV30 to TRBJ1-2; no clear D gene. Germline lookup yields CDR1 GTSNPN and CDR2 SVGIG (reference sequence). Trimming took off 5 bases at V and 6 bases at J, with 10 bases between the two ends. The CDR3 has 11 amino acids. This chain's CDR3 is CAWGGRNGYTF. CDR3 bases: TGTGCCTGGGGCGGTCGGAATGGCTACACCTTC.

The J gene is TRBJ1-2, the V gene TRBV27; the D is unclear. Trimming pared 2 bases from V and 4 bases from J, leaving 11 bases between. The germline V gene encodes CDR1 MNHEY and CDR2 SMNVEV (reference sequence). The CDR3 runs 14 residues. CDR3 residues: CASSLKGWFYGYTF. The DNA of the CDR3 is TGTGCCAGCAGTTTAAAAGGATGGTTCTATGGCTACACCTTC.

V usage is TRBV19 and J usage is TRBJ2-7, with D unclear. The germline V gene encodes CDR1 LNHDA and CDR2 SQIVND (reference sequence). The V gene lost 4 bases and the J gene lost 4 bases, with 5 bases spanning the gap. The length of the CDR3 is 11 residues. DNA of the CDR3: TGTGCCAGTAGTAGCCGATACGAGCAGTACTTC. Protein sequence: CASSSRYEQYF.

This chain uses TRBV28 with TRBJ2-1; TRBD1 agrees at 10 bases. Germline V gene data show CDR1 as MDHEN and CDR2 as SYDVKM. The CDR3 runs 16 residues. V shed 2 bases and J 6 bases; nucleotides not matched to a gene: 7. The CDR3 sequence: CASSLNGQGVVNEQFF. CDR3 nucleotide sequence: TGTGCCAGCAGTTTAAACGGACAGGGGGTAGTCAATGAGCAGTTCTTC.

This chain connects TRBV6-2 or TRBV6-3 to TRBJ1-4; D may be TRBD1 (5 bases). The germline gives CDR1 MNHEY, CDR2 SVGEGT. The V and J ends lost 2 bases and 8 bases respectively, with 15 bases between them. The CDR3 spans 15 residues. As DNA, the CDR3 is TGTGCCAGCAGTTACGCCGGCCAGAGGGGAGAAAAACTGTTTTTT. This codes for CASSYAGQRGEKLFF.

The chain links TRBV21-1 to TRBJ2-3; the table names TRBD2, a call not compared with the DNA. TRBV21-1 has pseudogene status. The CDR3 extends over 18 amino acids. CDR3 bases: TGTGCCAGCAGCTTGCGGACTAGCGGGGGCCCGGTTTTGGATACGCAGTATTTT. Translation: CASSLRTSGGPVLDTQYF.

The chain employs TRBV4-3 and TRBJ1-5, with D tentatively TRBD1 (5 bases). The CDR3 is 13 residues long. CDR1 and CDR2 (germline): LGHNA, YSLEER. Trimming took 2 bases from V and 4 from J, leaving 6 bases between them. The CDR3 DNA reads as TGCGCCAGCAGCCAACAGGGTAATCAGCCCCAGCATTTT. It specifies CASSQQGNQPQHF.

The V gene is TRBV18, the J gene TRBJ1-4, with D perhaps TRBD1 (5 bases). Deletions cut 6 bases from V and 2 bases from J, with 13 bases between. The CDR3 extends over 15 amino acids. CDR1 KGHSH and CDR2 LQKENI come from the germline V gene. The CDR3 protein is CASSLQDGTNEKLFF. CDR3 coding DNA: TGTGCCAGCTCGCTACAGGACGGCACTAATGAAAAACTGTTTTTT.

The CDR3 is CAISDSGGGPEKNIQYF. The CDR3 region has the DNA TGTGCCATCAGTGATTCAGGGGGAGGGCCCGAGAAAAACATTCAGTACTTC. This sequence joins TRBV10-3 and TRBJ2-4, with D possibly being TRBD1 or TRBD2 (7 bases each). The CDR3 runs to 17 residues. The V end lost 3 bases, the J end lost 4 bases, and 19 bases lay between the germline ends. CDR1 and CDR2 (germline): ENHRY, SYGVKD.

V is TRBV28 and J is TRBJ2-1; 12 nucleotides line up with TRBD2. The junction had 16 bases not matched to a gene; V was cut back by 6 bases and J by 1 base. The CDR3 has 20 residues. Germline CDR1 MDHEN, CDR2 SYDVKM. The CDR3 protein is CASRPNPGLAGRGSYNEQFF. CDR3 nucleotide sequence: TGTGCCAGCAGACCTAATCCGGGACTAGCGGGCCGCGGTTCCTACAATGAGCAGTTCTTC.

The chain carries TRBV11-2 and TRBJ1-1, with 7 bases that match TRBD1. The CDR3 length is 16 residues. Germline values: CDR1 SGHAT, CDR2 FQNNGV. The trim removed 6 bases at V and 0 bases at J, leaving 10 bases unmatched. The CDR3 sequence: CASRTGGDSMNTEAFF. CDR3 DNA sequence: TGTGCCAGCAGAACTGGGGGGGACAGCATGAACACTGAAGCTTTCTTT.

This clone was detected once. The chain has TRBV10-3 and TRBJ2-7; 13 positions agree with TRBD2. The CDR3 has 14 residues. Trimming cost V 11 bases and J 1 base; bases outside gene matches: 5. Germline V gene sequence: CDR1 ENHRY, CDR2 SYGVKD. CDR3 sequence reads: CASRTSGSSYEQYF. The CDR3 DNA is TGTGCCTCCCGGACTAGCGGGAGTTCCTACGAGCAGTACTTC.

The genes are TRBV5-1 and TRBJ2-1, with 11 bases that match TRBD2. The CDR3 sequence is 16 residues long. CDR1 and CDR2 (germline): SGHRS, YFSETQ. The J segment lost 7 bases and the V segment lost 4 bases, leaving 10 bases of the junction unmatched. CDR3 sequence (DNA): TGCGCCAGCAGCATTATCACTAGCGGGAGCGCGAATGAGCAGTTCTTC. This translates into CASSIITSGSANEQFF.

This clone was counted a single time. The V call is TRBV7-9, the J call TRBJ2-1, with D maybe TRBD2 (6 bases). With 5 bases removed from V and 0 bases from J, the gap between germline ends came to 17 bases. CDR1 and CDR2 from the germline V gene are SEHNR and FQNEAQ (reference sequence). The CDR3 contains 17 residues. The CDR3: CASSPRLAPSSYNEQFF. The CDR3 nucleotides are TGTGCCAGCAGCCCGCGGCTAGCGCCGAGCTCCTACAATGAGCAGTTCTTC.

The chain is built from TRBV28 and TRBJ1-2; 7 nucleotides match TRBD1. The CDR3 sequence is 15 residues long. V shed 5 bases and J 4 bases; nucleotides not matched to a gene: 10. Germline CDR1 MDHEN, CDR2 SYDVKM. In nucleotides, the CDR3 is TGTGCCAGCAGTCGCAGCCCGGGACAGCGCTATGGCTACACCTTC. It codes for CASSRSPGQRYGYTF.

This clone was found once. This chain connects TRBV4-1 to TRBJ2-3; 10 bases are a match to TRBD2. CDR3 size: 16 residues. Per the germline V gene, CDR1 is MGHRA and CDR2 is YSYEKL. V trimming: 1 base; J trimming: 10 bases; junction bases outside the gene matches: 11. The DNA for the CDR3 is TGCGCCAGCAGCCAAGTGAGCCTAGCGGGAGAGGCGGCGCAGTATTTT. This codes for CASSQVSLAGEAAQYF.

This rearrangement joins TRBV30 to TRBJ1-3; 11 nucleotides line up with TRBD1. The CDR3 spans 15 residues. The V gene end was trimmed by 5 bases and the J gene end by 3 bases; junction bases not matched to a gene: 6. Looked up from germline, CDR1 is GTSNPN and CDR2 is SVGIG (reference sequence). The CDR3 loop is CAWRGGQGVGNTIYF. The CDR3 DNA is TGTGCCTGGCGGGGGGGACAGGGGGTTGGAAACACCATATATTTT.

This clone appeared a single time. The chain employs TRBV11-2 and TRBJ1-1; 9 bases align to TRBD1. V lost 7 bases, J lost 6 bases, and 9 bases stayed unmatched. This CDR3 region has 14 residues. CDR1 and CDR2 from the germline V gene are SGHAT and FQNNGV. CDR3 loop: CASTVRTGESEAFF. CDR3 DNA: TGTGCCAGCACCGTCCGGACAGGGGAATCTGAAGCTTTCTTT.

V is TRBV28 and J is TRBJ1-1; D uncertain. The CDR3 is made up of 12 amino acids. Per germline, CDR1 MDHEN and CDR2 SYDVKM. Trimming stripped 2 bases from V and 3 bases from J, with 4 bases between. Written as DNA, the CDR3 is TGTGCCAGCAGTTTAATTTACACTGAAGCTTTCTTT. It encodes CASSLIYTEAFF.

The sample holds one count of this clone. CDR3 protein: CASSATSGEWGTGELFF. The CDR3 nucleotides read TGTGCCAGCAGTGCTACTAGCGGGGAATGGGGGACCGGGGAGCTGTTTTTT. The rearrangement joins TRBV6-2 or TRBV6-3 to TRBJ2-2; 10 positions match TRBD2. This CDR3 has 17 residues. The J segment lost 5 bases and the V segment lost 5 bases, leaving 11 bases of the junction unmatched. Germline loops: CDR1 MNHEY, CDR2 SVGEGT.